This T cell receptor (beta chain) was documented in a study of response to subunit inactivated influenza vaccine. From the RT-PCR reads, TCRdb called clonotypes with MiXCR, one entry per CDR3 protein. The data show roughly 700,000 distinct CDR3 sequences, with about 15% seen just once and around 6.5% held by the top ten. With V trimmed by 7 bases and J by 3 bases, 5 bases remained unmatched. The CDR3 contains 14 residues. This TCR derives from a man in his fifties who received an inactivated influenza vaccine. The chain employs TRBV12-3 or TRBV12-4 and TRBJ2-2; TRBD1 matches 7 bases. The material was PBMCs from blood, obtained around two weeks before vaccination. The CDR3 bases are TGTGCCAGCAACTACAGGGGTTACACCGGGGAGCTGTTTTTT. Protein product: CASNYRGYTGELFF.